The 14 T cell receptor beta chains in this list originate from one sample, sequenced in a study of T cell responses to AZD1222 COVID-19 vaccine. The repertoire was sequenced with immunoSEQ multiplex PCR; TCRdb's copy has only in-frame clones and lacks some. The sample holds around 89,000 clones, approximately 91% seen once. Specimen: peripheral blood, collected on day 0 of AZD1222 vaccination. The origin of the receptors is an adult in good health.

V usage is TRBV11-2 and J usage is TRBJ1-3; D unclear. Per germline, CDR1 SGHAT and CDR2 FQNNGV. The CDR3 totals 15 residues. The germline V and J ends were trimmed by 2 bases and 0 bases, with 8 bases remaining between them. CDR3 sequence reads: CASSLNGDSGNTIYF. The CDR3 coding sequence is TGTGCCAGCAGCTTAAACGGCGACTCTGGAAACACCATATATTTT.

The genes are TRBV5-1 and TRBJ2-7; tentatively, D is TRBD1 (6 bases). Germline-derived CDR1 and CDR2 are SGHRS and YFSETQ. The V end lost 3 bases, the J end lost 0 bases, and 13 bases lay between the germline ends. This CDR3 spans 15 amino acids. The CDR3 region has the DNA TGCGCCAGCAGCTCACAGGGTGATCCCTCCTACGAGCAGTACTTC. This encodes CASSSQGDPSYEQYF.

This sequence joins TRBV5-1 and TRBJ1-2; D not certain. Trimming took off 4 bases at V and 5 bases at J, with 12 bases between the two ends. This CDR3 contains 13 residues. Germline assignment: CDR1 SGHRS and CDR2 YFSETQ. The chain's CDR3 is CASSPTRTYGYTF. In DNA form, the CDR3 reads TGCGCCAGCAGCCCAACCAGAACGTATGGCTACACCTTC.

The rearrangement uses TRBV5-1 and TRBJ1-5; D unclear. The CDR3 totals 13 residues. Germline CDR1 reads SGHRS; CDR2 reads YFSETQ. The ends were cut back, 4 bases at V and 4 bases at J, with 9 bases in the middle. This CDR3 is CASSADGNQPQHF. The CDR3 bases are TGCGCCAGCAGCGCGGACGGAAATCAGCCCCAGCATTTT.

The CDR3 DNA reads as TGTGCCAGCAGCTCTAGCCCGTGGACTAGCGGGGGGGCAAATGAGCAGTTCTTC. Its translation: CASSSSPWTSGGANEQFF. The V and J genes are TRBV7-2 and TRBJ2-1, with TRBD2 matching over 15 bases. The CDR3 has 18 amino acids. The V gene's germline CDR1 is SGHTA and CDR2 FQGNSA. With 4 bases clipped from V and 7 bases from J, the junction kept 11 bases outside the gene matches.

This clone showed up just once. The chain combines TRBV5-5 with TRBJ2-7; D remains ambiguous. Germline loops: CDR1 SGHKS, CDR2 YYEKEE (reference sequence). This CDR3 contains 13 residues. Between the trimmed V and J ends, which lost 0 bases and 4 bases, there was a span of 8 bases. The CDR3: CASSLALLYEQYF. The CDR3 coding sequence is TGTGCCAGCAGCTTGGCGCTGTTGTACGAGCAGTACTTC.

This clone was found a few times. At one end the junction does not follow the germline gene, possibly because of a read error. This sequence joins TRBV28 and TRBJ2-1; no clear D gene. CDR1 and CDR2 (germline): MDHEN, SYDVKM. The CDR3 runs to 12 residues. The CDR3: CATLESSNQQFF. The DNA for the CDR3 is TGTGCCACTTTGGAATCGAGCAATCAGCAGTTCTTC.

The V and J genes are TRBV28 and TRBJ1-6; D is ambiguous. This CDR3 is 13 amino acids long. Trimming cost V 2 bases and J 9 bases, with 8 bases left between them. Germline loops: CDR1 MDHEN, CDR2 SYDVKM. The CDR3 coding sequence is TGTGCCAGCAGTTTAGGGAGCGTTTCACCCCTCCACTTT. Protein sequence: CASSLGSVSPLHF.

This chain uses TRBV5-1 with TRBJ1-2; 9 positions match TRBD1. The V gene's germline CDR1 is SGHRS and CDR2 YFSETQ. V trimming: 3 bases; J trimming: 0 bases; junction bases outside the gene matches: 9. The CDR3 totals 17 residues. CDR3 in amino acids: CASSSGGQGNANYGYTF. The DNA for the CDR3 is TGCGCCAGCAGCTCTGGGGGACAGGGCAATGCTAACTATGGCTACACCTTC.

V and J are TRBV7-2 and TRBJ1-2; no reliable D call. CDR1 is SGHTA, CDR2 FQGNSA, per germline. This CDR3 spans 14 amino acids. V was cut by 1 base and J by 1 base, with 7 bases left in between. CDR3 sequence (DNA): TGTGCCAGCAGCTTAGACTCCAATAACTATGGCTACACCTTC. It codes for CASSLDSNNYGYTF.

CDR3 residues: CASSQEFSGGYEQYF. For the CDR3, the DNA is TGCGCCAGCAGCCAAGAATTTAGCGGGGGGTACGAGCAGTACTTC. The chain couples TRBV4-1 to TRBJ2-7; TRBD2 matches at 10 bases. The CDR3 is 15 amino acids. Germline V CDR1 and CDR2: MGHRA, YSYEKL. Losses at the gene ends were 0 bases for V and 4 bases for J; bases not matched to a gene: 3.

The chain employs TRBV3-1 (or the pseudogene TRBV3-2) and TRBJ1-3; 12 bases are a match to TRBD1. The trim removed 4 bases at V and 3 bases at J, leaving 7 bases unmatched. The CDR3 contains 17 residues. The germline V gene encodes CDR1 LGHDT and CDR2 YNNKEL (reference sequence). CDR3 protein: CASSPTGTGGFGNTIYF. Written as DNA, the CDR3 is TGTGCCAGCAGCCCCACCGGGACAGGGGGCTTTGGAAACACCATATATTTT.

CDR3 in DNA: TGTGCCAGTGGGACGGGCTCCGAAGTATATAATTCACCCCTCCACTTT. It encodes CASGTGSEVYNSPLHF. The V call is TRBV6-6, the J call TRBJ1-6; D possibly corresponds to TRBD1 (5 bases). The CDR3 length is 16 residues. Trimming took off 9 bases at V and 4 bases at J, with 19 bases between the two ends. The germline CDR1 and CDR2 sequences are MNHNY and SVGAGI (reference sequence).

This clone was observed once. This sequence joins TRBV30 and TRBJ1-5; D is unclear. The CDR3 spans 12 residues. Germline loops: CDR1 GTSNPN, CDR2 SVGIG (reference sequence). The ends were cut back, 4 bases at V and 7 bases at J, with 11 bases in the middle. CDR3 in DNA: TGTGCCTGGACTAGGGTGGGGCAGCCCCAGCATTTT. This codes for CAWTRVGQPQHF. Full variable domain (missing parts from reference TRBV30 and TRBJ1-5): SQTIHQWPATLVQPVGSPLSLECTVEGTSNPNLYWYRQAAGRGLQLLFYSVGIGQISSEVPQNLSASRPQDRQFILSSKKLLLSDSGFYLCAWTRVGQPQHFGDGTRLSIL.